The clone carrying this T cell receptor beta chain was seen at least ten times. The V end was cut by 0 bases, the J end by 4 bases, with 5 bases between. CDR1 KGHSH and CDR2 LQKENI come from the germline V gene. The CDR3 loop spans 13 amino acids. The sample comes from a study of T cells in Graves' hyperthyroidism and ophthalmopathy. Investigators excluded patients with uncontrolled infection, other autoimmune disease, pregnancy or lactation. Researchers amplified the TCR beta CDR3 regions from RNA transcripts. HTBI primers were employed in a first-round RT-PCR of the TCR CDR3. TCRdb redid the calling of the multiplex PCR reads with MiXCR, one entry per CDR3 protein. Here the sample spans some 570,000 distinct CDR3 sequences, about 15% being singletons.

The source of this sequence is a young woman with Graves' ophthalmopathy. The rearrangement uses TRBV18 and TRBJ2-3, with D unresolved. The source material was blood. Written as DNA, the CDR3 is TGTGCCAGCTCACCACCGAATGCAGATACGCAGTATTTT. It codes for CASSPPNADTQYF.